This T cell receptor beta chain was recovered during a study of T cells after yellow fever vaccination. Study outcomes and limitations: Some clonotypes, a small share, were shared between CD4 and CD8 compartments.

In TCRdb, the 5' RACE reads were re-called with MiXCR into one record per CDR3 protein. The data hold about 360,000 distinct CDR3 sequences, with roughly 6.2% observed a single time. The CDR3 consists of 12 residues. Trimming removed 8 bases at V and 1 base at J, with 7 bases between. CDR1 and CDR2 from the germline V gene are SEHNR and FQNEAQ (reference sequence). This clonotype was observed many times. The target antigen is unknown. V gene TRBV7-9 combines with J gene TRBJ2-3, with D hard to call. The specimen was PBMCs, collected 5 days after the yellow fever booster vaccination. The receptor comes from a man aged 25 to 40 who received the YFV17D yellow fever vaccine. CDR3 nucleotides: TGTGCCAGCCAAATAGGCACAGATACGCAGTATTTT. Amino acids: CASQIGTDTQYF.